The 29 T cell receptor beta chains reported below all come from one sample, sequenced in a study of human thymus T cells. Only in-frame clones appear in the TCRdb table, and some are missing; sequencing was by immunoSEQ multiplex PCR. The sample lists 55,000 to 70,000 clones; over 85% were seen once. The sequenced sample was blood. Receptors originate from a boy under three years old with a congenital heart defect but otherwise immunologically healthy.

The sample holds one count of this clone. The genes are TRBV25-1 and TRBJ1-2; D is ambiguous. The CDR3 loop spans 17 amino acids. Germline V lookup: CDR1 MGHDK, CDR2 SYGVNS. V was clipped by 6 bases and J by 5 bases, with 25 bases between them. The CDR3 reads CASSPLGWRYQLYGYTF. The CDR3 region has the DNA TGTGCCAGCAGCCCCCTAGGGTGGCGGTACCAACTTTATGGCTACACCTTC.

The chain combines TRBV28 with TRBJ2-3, with D hard to call. CDR3 length: 12 amino acids. Germline V gene lookup returns CDR1 MDHEN and CDR2 SYDVKM. V was trimmed by 3 bases and J by 6 bases, leaving 7 bases between them. CDR3 sequence (DNA): TGTGCCAGCAGTTTTGTAGGGGATACGCAGTATTTT. Translation: CASSFVGDTQYF.

The chain carries TRBV4-3 and TRBJ1-1; TRBD1 might be the D (6 bases). The CDR3 spans 13 residues. The germline gives CDR1 LGHNA, CDR2 YSLEER. V lost 3 bases to trimming and J lost 6 bases, with 11 bases between them. CDR3 nucleotide sequence: TGCGCCAGCAGCCAGGGCAGGGGACCTGAAGCTTTCTTT. Its protein is CASSQGRGPEAFF.

The chain has TRBV5-1 and TRBJ2-1; 12 positions match TRBD2. The CDR3 loop spans 14 amino acids. Losses at the gene ends were 7 bases for V and 5 bases for J; bases not matched to a gene: 4. The V gene's germline CDR1 is SGHRS and CDR2 YFSETQ. The CDR3 reads CASRLAGENNEQFF. For the CDR3, the DNA is TGCGCCAGCCGACTAGCGGGAGAAAACAATGAGCAGTTCTTC.

The table lists this clone with a count of one. The J gene is TRBJ1-2, the V gene TRBV7-2, with D unclear. The V and J ends lost 2 bases and 2 bases respectively, with 6 bases between them. The CDR3 spans 13 residues. The germline V gene has CDR1 SGHTA and CDR2 FQGNSA. The CDR3 sequence: CASSLLGNYGYTF. The CDR3 region has the DNA TGTGCCAGCAGCTTACTGGGAAACTATGGCTACACCTTC.

The CDR3 nucleotides are TGTGCCAGCAGCTTGAGGGGGACAGGGGAAGAGACCCAGTACTTC. This gives the protein CASSLRGTGEETQYF. The chain is built from TRBV5-4 and TRBJ2-5; 10 bases are shared with TRBD1. Germline CDR1 and CDR2: SGHNT and YYREEE (reference sequence). This CDR3 region has 15 residues. Trimming took 1 base from V and 3 from J; bases not matched to a gene: 3.

The V call is TRBV11-3, the J call TRBJ1-3, with 9 bases aligning to TRBD1. Germline-derived CDR1 and CDR2 are SGHNT and YENEEA. The CDR3 runs to 17 residues. J gave up 1 base and V 5 bases, and 9 bases lay outside the gene matches. The DNA of the CDR3 is TGTGCCAGCAGCCTGGGGGGACAGGGAGTATCTGGAAACACCATATATTTT. It specifies CASSLGGQGVSGNTIYF.

The chain uses TRBV7-9 and TRBJ2-7; a weak D match, TRBD1 (6 bases). The CDR3 contains 15 residues. CDR1 is SEHNR and CDR2 is FQNEAQ in the germline V gene (reference sequence). Trimming took 1 base from V and 3 from J, leaving 13 bases between them. CDR3 DNA sequence: TGTGCCAGCAGCTTAGGTGAACAGGGTTTCTACGAGCAGTACTTC. The encoded protein is CASSLGEQGFYEQYF.

The chain employs TRBV6-1 and TRBJ1-2; D ambiguous. Between the trimmed V and J ends, which lost 4 bases and 2 bases, there was a span of 8 bases. Per germline, CDR1 MNHNS and CDR2 SASEGT. There are 13 residues in the CDR3. The CDR3 reads CASSVSDNYGYTF. The CDR3 nucleotides read TGTGCCAGCAGTGTTAGTGACAACTATGGCTACACCTTC.

In the case of this clone: Other DNA variants within this sample encode the same CDR3. This chain uses TRBV7-9 with TRBJ1-2; 8 positions agree with TRBD1. J lost 2 bases, V lost 4 bases, and 3 bases had no gene match. The CDR3 is 14 residues long. Germline assignment: CDR1 SEHNR and CDR2 FQNEAQ (reference sequence). The CDR3 sequence: CASSSRGLNYGYTF. The CDR3, as DNA: TGTGCCAGCAGCTCCAGGGGGCTGAACTATGGCTACACCTTC.

V usage is TRBV14 and J usage is TRBJ2-1; 7 bases map to TRBD1. The J segment lost 5 bases and the V segment lost 3 bases, leaving 7 bases of the junction unmatched. Germline CDR1 reads SGHDN; CDR2 reads FVKESK. The CDR3 sequence is 15 residues long. The chain's CDR3 is CASSHHRGYNNEQFF. The DNA of the CDR3 is TGTGCCAGCAGCCACCACAGGGGATATAACAATGAGCAGTTCTTC.

The rearrangement links TRBV5-4 to TRBJ2-7, with 9 bases that match TRBD1. The CDR3 runs 15 residues. The V gene's germline CDR1 is SGHNT and CDR2 YYREEE (reference sequence). V lost 5 bases and J lost 5; bases outside the gene matches: 11. The CDR3: CASSLKGTGKDEQYF. For the CDR3, the DNA is TGTGCCAGCAGTTTGAAAGGGACAGGGAAGGACGAGCAGTACTTC.

The chain has TRBV5-1 and TRBJ2-1; 7 nucleotides line up with TRBD1. Trimming at V came to 2 bases and at J to 0 bases, leaving 5 bases not matched to a gene. CDR1 is SGHRS and CDR2 is YFSETQ in the germline V gene. The CDR3 contains 16 residues. CDR3 nucleotides: TGCGCCAGCAGCTTATCCCGACAGGGCTCCTACAATGAGCAGTTCTTC. It translates to CASSLSRQGSYNEQFF.

The chain combines TRBV28 with TRBJ2-3, with TRBD2 matching over 8 bases. V lost 5 bases and J lost 2; bases outside the gene matches: 15. Germline V gives CDR1 MDHEN, CDR2 SYDVKM. The CDR3 length is 18 residues. The CDR3 loop reads CASSDGTRLRLYTDTQYF. The CDR3 nucleotides read TGTGCCAGCAGTGACGGGACTAGGCTTAGGTTATACACAGATACGCAGTATTTT. Complete variable domain (other parts from reference TRBV28 and TRBJ2-3): DVKVTQSSRYLVKRTGEKVFLECVQDMDHENMFWYRQDPGLGLRLIYFSYDVKMKEKGDIPEGYSVSREKKERFSLILESASTNQTSMYLCASSDGTRLRLYTDTQYFGPGTRLTVL.

The V and J genes are TRBV5-8 and TRBJ2-5; maybe TRBD1 (7 bases). The germline V gene encodes CDR1 SGHTS and CDR2 YDEGEE. Between the trimmed V and J ends, which lost 1 base and 4 bases, there was a span of 11 bases. The CDR3 is 14 amino acids. The CDR3 DNA is TGTGCCAGCAGCTTGTTCCAGGGGGGAGAGACCCAGTACTTC. This translates into CASSLFQGGETQYF.

J is TRBJ2-5 and V is TRBV30; tentative D call: TRBD1 (6 bases). Germline CDR1 reads GTSNPN; CDR2 reads SVGIG (reference sequence). The CDR3 totals 15 residues. V gave up 0 bases and J gave up 2 bases, with 13 bases separating them. The CDR3 region is CAWSVGASGQETQYF. The CDR3 coding sequence is TGTGCCTGGAGTGTGGGGGCGTCTGGTCAAGAGACCCAGTACTTC.

The rearrangement joins TRBV6-5 to TRBJ1-3, with D possibly being TRBD1 (6 bases). Germline loops: CDR1 MNHEY, CDR2 SVGAGI. The germline V and J ends were trimmed by 4 bases and 0 bases, with 10 bases remaining between them. CDR3 length: 15 amino acids. The CDR3 is CASSLGQNSGNTIYF. The CDR3 bases are TGTGCCAGCAGTTTGGGACAAAACTCTGGAAACACCATATATTTT.

Here the CDR3 reads CASRSGTSGYNEQFF. DNA of the CDR3: TGTGCCAGCAGGTCCGGGACTAGCGGCTACAATGAGCAGTTCTTC. The chain couples TRBV2 to TRBJ2-1; 11 nucleotides agree with TRBD2. The junction had 4 bases not matched to a gene; V was cut back by 6 bases and J by 3 bases. This CDR3 region has 15 residues. Germline lookup yields CDR1 SNHLY and CDR2 FYNNEI.

V and J are TRBV5-1 and TRBJ1-3, with D maybe TRBD1 (5 bases). The V and J ends lost 4 bases and 0 bases respectively, with 14 bases between them. The length of the CDR3 is 16 residues. Germline assignment: CDR1 SGHRS and CDR2 YFSETQ. The CDR3 sequence: CASSISTVSSGNTIYF. In DNA form, the CDR3 reads TGCGCCAGCAGCATATCGACAGTTTCCTCTGGAAACACCATATATTTT.

The rearrangement links TRBV6-5 to TRBJ2-5, with D maybe TRBD2 (6 bases). The CDR3 contains 15 residues. Germline values: CDR1 MNHEY, CDR2 SVGAGI. Between the trimmed V and J ends, which lost 5 bases and 2 bases, there was a span of 15 bases. The chain's CDR3 is CASSLAGLLQETQYF. CDR3 bases: TGTGCCAGCAGTCTCGCGGGACTCCTACAAGAGACCCAGTACTTC.

The chain employs TRBV7-2 and TRBJ2-4, with D perhaps matching TRBD1 or TRBD2 (6 bases each). Per germline, CDR1 SGHTA and CDR2 FQGNSA. V lost 2 bases and J 1 base, leaving 12 bases between the germline ends. There are 16 residues in the CDR3. As DNA, the CDR3 is TGTGCCAGCAGCTTAAAGGGGGGCTCGGCCAAAAACATTCAGTACTTC. Translating gives CASSLKGGSAKNIQYF.

The V gene is TRBV6-6, the J gene TRBJ1-5, with a tentative D call TRBD1 (6 bases). There are 14 residues in the CDR3. Trimming took 5 bases from V and 3 from J, leaving 11 bases between them. Germline assignment: CDR1 MNHNY and CDR2 SVGAGI (reference sequence). The CDR3 DNA is TGTGCCAGCAGTACCCGGACAGACAATCAGCCCCAGCATTTT. It specifies CASSTRTDNQPQHF.

The chain uses TRBV5-4 and TRBJ2-6; D unclear. Germline values: CDR1 SGHNT, CDR2 YYREEE (reference sequence). CDR3 length: 15 residues. V lost 0 bases to trimming and J lost 0 bases, with 4 bases between them. The CDR3 nucleotides read TGTGCCAGCAGCTTGGACCTCTCTGGGGCCAACGTCCTGACTTTC. Protein: CASSLDLSGANVLTF.

The table lists this clone with a count of one. This chain joins TRBV19 and TRBJ2-7; D may be TRBD1 (5 bases). The germline V and J ends were trimmed by 2 bases and 2 bases, with 7 bases remaining between them. This CDR3 spans 13 amino acids. The germline V gene has CDR1 LNHDA and CDR2 SQIVND (reference sequence). The CDR3 DNA reads as TGTGCCAGTAGTATACGACAGACCTACGAGCAGTACTTC. Translation gives CASSIRQTYEQYF.

The chain combines TRBV7-9 with TRBJ2-3; unclear D gene. Germline V gives CDR1 SEHNR, CDR2 FQNEAQ (reference sequence). V lost 7 bases and J lost 0, with 20 bases in between. The CDR3 runs to 17 residues. The CDR3 spells CASTNSRRLHSTDTQYF. The CDR3 DNA follows: TGTGCCAGCACCAATAGCCGGAGACTGCATAGCACAGATACGCAGTATTTT.

The chain uses TRBV7-9 and TRBJ2-2; 13 bases are a match to TRBD2. This CDR3 has 16 residues. J gave up 5 bases and V 5 bases, and 5 bases lay outside the gene matches. Per germline, CDR1 SEHNR and CDR2 FQNEAQ (reference sequence). CDR3 in DNA: TGTGCCAGCAGCCGTCCGGGACTAGCGGGAACCGGGGAGCTGTTTTTT. As protein: CASSRPGLAGTGELFF.

This clone was recorded once. The chain carries TRBV28 and TRBJ2-7; D is ambiguous. CDR3 length: 12 residues. V was pared by 7 bases and J by 6 bases, with 13 bases between. Germline values: CDR1 MDHEN, CDR2 SYDVKM. CDR3 sequence: CASTPTRSEQYF. CDR3 in DNA: TGTGCCAGCACCCCAACACGGTCCGAGCAGTACTTC.

Only one count was recorded for this clone. V and J are TRBV19 and TRBJ2-7, with D perhaps assigned TRBD1 or TRBD2 (5 bases each). Trimming pared 3 bases from V and 0 bases from J, leaving 12 bases between. From germline, CDR1 is LNHDA and CDR2 SQIVND (reference sequence). There are 15 residues in the CDR3. The CDR3 is CASSMLGTTSYEQYF. The CDR3 DNA is TGTGCCAGTAGTATGCTGGGGACCACCTCCTACGAGCAGTACTTC.

This chain connects TRBV10-1 to TRBJ2-5; D might be TRBD2 (6 bases). CDR3 length equals 18 residues. From germline, CDR1 is WNHNN and CDR2 SYGVQD (reference sequence). Trimming left V 8 bases short and J 1 base short, with 26 bases between. CDR3 DNA: TGCGCCAGCGGGCCCGACCTGACAAGACTAGTCGTCCAAGAGACCCAGTACTTC. Translation: CASGPDLTRLVVQETQYF.